The 21 T cell receptor beta chains presented below share a single source sample, sequenced in a study of T cells in Graves' hyperthyroidism and ophthalmopathy. RNA transcripts gave rise to amplified TCR beta CDR3 regions. The HTBI primer set was used in a first-round RT-PCR of the TCR CDR3. One entry per CDR3 protein results from TCRdb running MiXCR on the multiplex PCR reads. Among hundreds of thousands of distinct CDR3 sequences listed, around 39% were seen once. Sample: blood. These receptors were collected from a man aged 18 to 30 with Graves' hyperthyroidism.

This clonotype was recorded at least ten times. In nucleotides, the CDR3 is TGTGCCAGCAGTGTCCAGGGGGACAATCAGCCCCAGCATTTT. It codes for CASSVQGDNQPQHF. The chain uses TRBV12-3 or TRBV12-4 and TRBJ1-5, with 7 positions matching TRBD1. The V and J ends lost 5 bases and 3 bases, in that order; junction bases with no gene match: 4. This CDR3 has 14 amino acids.

This clonotype turned up a few times. This chain connects TRBV5-1 to TRBJ1-4; TRBD1 might be the D (6 bases). The CDR3 extends over 14 amino acids. V was shortened by 4 bases and J by 8 bases, with 15 bases between the two germline ends. Germline-derived CDR1 and CDR2 are SGHRS and YFSETQ. CDR3 DNA sequence: TGCGCCAGCAGCCCGACAGGACGGCACGAAAAACTGTTTTTT. It translates to CASSPTGRHEKLFF.

This clonotype occurred many times. The chain carries TRBV2 and TRBJ2-5; D not certain. The CDR3 covers 11 residues. Deletions cut 4 bases from V and 4 bases from J, with 4 bases between. Germline V CDR1 and CDR2: SNHLY, FYNNEI. Here the CDR3 reads CASSAAETQYF. The CDR3, as DNA: TGTGCCAGCAGTGCGGCAGAGACCCAGTACTTC. The full variable domain, rest sourced from reference TRBV2 and TRBJ2-5, is EPEVTQTPSHQVTQMGQEVILRCVPISNHLYFYWYRQILGQKVEFLVSFYNNEISEKSEIFDDQFSVERPDGSNFTLKIRSTKLEDSAMYFCASSAAETQYFGPGTRLLVL.

This chain joins TRBV29-1 and TRBJ2-3, with no clear D. CDR1 SQVTM and CDR2 ANQGSEA come from the germline V gene. The CDR3 extends over 12 amino acids. Trimming shortened V by 5 bases and J by 4 bases, and 10 bases separated the two germline ends. CDR3 DNA: TGCAGCGTTATCAGAGGTGCAGATACGCAGTATTTT. Residues: CSVIRGADTQYF.

The V call is TRBV20-1, the J call TRBJ2-5, with D perhaps matching TRBD1 (6 bases). V gave up 6 bases and J gave up 0 bases, with 14 bases separating them. The CDR3 runs to 14 residues. Germline CDR1 DFQATT, CDR2 SNEGSKA (reference sequence). CDR3 region: CSAPPGHNQETQYF. The CDR3 DNA sequence: TGCAGTGCCCCTCCGGGACATAACCAAGAGACCCAGTACTTC.

This clonotype was recorded once. A clone one base away is much larger, so this may be a read error. The rearrangement uses TRBV7-8 and TRBJ2-7, with 7 bases that match TRBD2. The CDR3 is 14 residues long. Germline V lookup: CDR1 SGHVS, CDR2 FQNEAQ. CDR3 loop: CARSLAGRVHEQYF. The DNA of the CDR3 is TGTGCCAGAAGCTTAGCGGGCAGGGTCCACGAGCAGTACTTC.

The chain is built from TRBV6-1 and TRBJ2-5, with 7 bases lining up with TRBD1. Germline V gene lookup returns CDR1 MNHNS and CDR2 SASEGT. CDR3 length: 12 residues. The chain's CDR3 is CARVAGGETQYF. The CDR3 DNA follows: TGTGCTAGAGTGGCAGGGGGAGAGACCCAGTACTTC.

The chain joins TRBV7-9 to TRBJ2-2, with 8 bases fitting TRBD1. Germline V CDR1 and CDR2: SEHNR, FQNEAQ (reference sequence). V lost 5 bases and J lost 1; bases outside the gene matches: 12. The CDR3 has 18 residues. This chain's CDR3 is CASSRTGIRRRNTGELFF. As DNA, the CDR3 is TGTGCCAGCAGCCGGACAGGGATAAGACGGAGGAACACCGGGGAGCTGTTTTTT.

In nucleotides, the CDR3 is TGTGCCAGCAGCAGGGTCAGGGGACAGCTTAATGAAAAACTGTTTTTT. This codes for CASSRVRGQLNEKLFF. The V and J genes are TRBV6-5 and TRBJ1-4; 7 nucleotides line up with TRBD1. Germline V gives CDR1 MNHEY, CDR2 SVGAGI. The trim removed 6 bases at V and 4 bases at J, leaving 11 bases unmatched. This CDR3 comprises 16 residues.

This clonotype was found many times. J is TRBJ2-2 and V is TRBV19, with D unclear. Germline-derived CDR1 and CDR2 are LNHDA and SQIVND (reference sequence). The CDR3 runs 11 residues. V lost 7 bases and J 7 bases, leaving 7 bases between the germline ends. The CDR3 protein is CASTIGGELFF. As DNA, the CDR3 is TGTGCCAGTACCATAGGCGGGGAGCTGTTTTTT. The complete variable domain, with remaining parts taken from reference TRBV19 and TRBJ2-2, reads DGGITQSPKYLFRKEGQNVTLSCEQNLNHDAMYWYRQDPGQGLRLIYYSQIVNDFQKGDIAEGYSVSREKKESFPLTVTSAQKNPTAFYLCASTIGGELFFGEGSRLTVL.

This clonotype was seen repeatedly, ten times or more. V usage is TRBV29-1 and J usage is TRBJ1-1; D possibly corresponds to TRBD1 (6 bases). Looked up from germline, CDR1 is SQVTM and CDR2 is ANQGSEA. V was pared by 5 bases and J by 8 bases, with 12 bases between. This CDR3 is built from 11 residues. For the CDR3, the DNA is TGCAGCGTTCCTACAGGGTTGGAAGCTTTCTTT. Translated: CSVPTGLEAFF.

The V call is TRBV29-1, the J call TRBJ2-7, with 9 bases aligning to TRBD1. J gave up 6 bases and V 5 bases, and 11 bases lay outside the gene matches. The CDR3 covers 14 residues. Germline V gene sequence: CDR1 SQVTM, CDR2 ANQGSEA. The CDR3 loop reads CSVQPGQGRGEQYF. DNA of the CDR3: TGCAGCGTTCAACCGGGACAGGGCAGGGGCGAGCAGTACTTC.

The chain links TRBV12-3 or TRBV12-4 to TRBJ1-1, with D uncertain. The CDR3 spans 15 residues. V was clipped by 4 bases and J by 4 bases, with 16 bases between them. The CDR3 nucleotides are TGTGCCAGCAGTTCACTGGCCGCGAAGGGCACTGAAGCTTTCTTT. Its translation: CASSSLAAKGTEAFF.

This clonotype came up many times. This chain links TRBV11-3 with TRBJ1-2; D gene uncertain. Deletions cut 3 bases from V and 3 bases from J, with 8 bases between. Germline CDR1 reads SGHNT; CDR2 reads YENEEA. The CDR3 sequence is 13 residues long. CDR3 in DNA: TGTGCCAGCAGCTTTGCTCACCACTATGGCTACACCTTC. It translates to CASSFAHHYGYTF.

This clonotype was seen ten or more times. The chain recombines TRBV29-1 with TRBJ1-1; no definite D call. CDR1 and CDR2 from the germline V gene are SQVTM and ANQGSEA. The CDR3 runs 12 residues. V dropped 6 bases and J dropped 3 bases, with 11 bases sitting between them. CDR3 DNA sequence: TGCAGCGTCTATCAGCGGGACACTGAAGCTTTCTTT. Protein product: CSVYQRDTEAFF.

The count of this clonotype is one. This could be a read error, since a much larger clone is one nucleotide away. The rearrangement uses TRBV2 and TRBJ2-5, with D uncertain. The CDR3 spans 10 residues. V shed 6 bases and J shed 6 bases, with 5 bases lying between them. Per the germline V gene, CDR1 is SNHLY and CDR2 is FYNNEI. The CDR3 bases are TGTGCCAGCAGGGAACAGACCCAGTACTTC. This codes for CASREQTQYF.

V gene TRBV5-1 combines with J gene TRBJ2-2, with D possibly TRBD1 on 5 matching bases. Deletions cut 4 bases from V and 5 bases from J, with 9 bases between. CDR3 length equals 13 residues. Germline V CDR1 and CDR2: SGHRS, YFSETQ. CDR3 residues: CASSPGQTGELFF. DNA for the CDR3: TGCGCCAGCAGCCCCGGACAAACCGGGGAGCTGTTTTTT.

This clonotype has just a few counts. The chain links TRBV7-9 to TRBJ2-5; 8 positions agree with TRBD1. The CDR3 has 16 residues. The J segment lost 5 bases and the V segment lost 3 bases, leaving 11 bases of the junction unmatched. The germline gives CDR1 SEHNR, CDR2 FQNEAQ (reference sequence). The CDR3 nucleotides read TGTGCCAGCAGCTTTTCCGGGGACAGGCCTGTGGAGACCCAGTACTTC. It codes for CASSFSGDRPVETQYF.

The J gene is TRBJ1-2, the V gene TRBV10-3; possibly TRBD1 for D (5 bases). V lost 10 bases, J lost 6 bases, and 18 bases lay in between. This CDR3 comprises 13 residues. Germline V gene lookup returns CDR1 ENHRY and CDR2 SYGVKD. CDR3 residues: CATKAPDRDGYTF. The CDR3 nucleotides are TGTGCCACCAAAGCCCCCGACAGAGATGGCTACACCTTC.

This clonotype came up a few times. The rearrangement uses TRBV9 and TRBJ2-7, with 10 bases identical to TRBD2. Germline assignment: CDR1 SGDLS and CDR2 YYNGEE. The CDR3 loop spans 14 amino acids. J was trimmed by 6 bases and V by 4 bases; bases with no gene match: 7. The CDR3 loop is CASSPSGGAGEQYF. The CDR3 nucleotides read TGTGCCAGCAGCCCCAGCGGGGGGGCGGGCGAGCAGTACTTC. Full variable domain (outside the CDR3, taken from reference TRBV9 and TRBJ2-7): DSGVTQTPKHLITATGQRVTLRCSPRSGDLSVYWYQQSLDQGLQFLIQYYNGEERAKGNILERFSAQQFPDLHSELNLSSLELGDSALYFCASSPSGGAGEQYFGPGTRLTVT.

The chain joins TRBV29-1 to TRBJ2-1; no reliable D call. Germline loops: CDR1 SQVTM, CDR2 ANQGSEA. CDR3 size: 13 residues. With 4 bases removed from V and 4 bases from J, the gap between germline ends came to 11 bases. In DNA, the CDR3 is TGCAGCGTTGGGAGCGTGTCGTACAATGAGCAGTTCTTC. Its translation is CSVGSVSYNEQFF.